The TCR beta chain described here comes from a study of blood T cell repertoires in COVID-19. The overall study: Sites across the United States, Italy and Spain contributed samples from acute and convalescent COVID-19. PBMCs, B-cell-depleted T cells, or T cells were the source of the cDNA or gDNA that made up the material.

The CDR3 is 15 amino acids. V gave up 2 bases and J gave up 1 base, with 11 bases separating them. CDR1 is SEHNR, CDR2 FQNEAQ, per germline (reference sequence). TCRdb's copy holds only in-frame clones and misses some; the assay was immunoSEQ multiplex PCR. The sample lists tens of thousands of clones, 85% to 90% seen once, with approximately 13% in the top ten. The chain recombines TRBV7-9 with TRBJ1-1; possible D gene TRBD1, 5 bases. The source material was peripheral blood. This TCR derives from a man aged 65 to 85 with active COVID-19. CDR3 loop: CASSLTGQPNTEAFF. The CDR3 bases are TGTGCCAGCAGCTTAACTGGACAACCGAACACTGAAGCTTTCTTT.